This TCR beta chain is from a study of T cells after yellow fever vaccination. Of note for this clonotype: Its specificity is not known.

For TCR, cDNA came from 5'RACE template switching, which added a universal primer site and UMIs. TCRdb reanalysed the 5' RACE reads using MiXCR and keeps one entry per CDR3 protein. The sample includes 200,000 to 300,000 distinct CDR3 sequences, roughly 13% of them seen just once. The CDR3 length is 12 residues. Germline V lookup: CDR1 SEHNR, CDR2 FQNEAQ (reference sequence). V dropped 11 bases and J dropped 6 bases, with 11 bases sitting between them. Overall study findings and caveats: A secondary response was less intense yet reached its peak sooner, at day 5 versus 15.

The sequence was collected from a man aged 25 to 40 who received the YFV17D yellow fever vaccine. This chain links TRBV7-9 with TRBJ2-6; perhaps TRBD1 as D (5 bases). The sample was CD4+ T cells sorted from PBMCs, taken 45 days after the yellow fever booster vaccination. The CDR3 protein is CAWAGSANVLTF. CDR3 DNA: TGTGCCTGGGCAGGGTCGGCCAACGTCCTGACTTTC. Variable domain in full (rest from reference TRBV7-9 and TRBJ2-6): DTGVSQNPRHKITKRGQNVTFRCDPISEHNRLYWYRQTLGQGPEFLTYFQNEAQLEKSRLLSDRFSAERPKGSFSTLEIQRTEQGDSAMYLCAWAGSANVLTFGAGSRLTVL.